The T cell receptor beta chain described here comes from a study of glioma-infiltrating T cells. The CDR3 extends over 16 amino acids. Germline V gene sequence: CDR1 MGHRA, CDR2 YSYEKL. V trimming: 2 bases; J trimming: 8 bases; junction bases outside the gene matches: 9. In its sample, this clonotype was seen many times. Its antigen is not known. Study-wide findings and caveats: Only very few CDR3 sequences appeared in both tissue and blood. Above-expected tissue-blood divergence occurred in all gliomas, most in low-grade ones.

Amplification of TCR alpha and beta CDR3 regions from RNA used iRepertoire nested multiplex PCR. One-step reverse transcription and amplification started from approximately 100-400 ng of tissue mRNA or PBMC total RNA. Via MiXCR, TCRdb re-called the multiplex PCR reads, giving one row per CDR3 protein. The sample records approximately 90,000 distinct CDR3 sequences, about 25% being singletons. The sample comprised glioma tissue, nonneoplastic brain tissue, or PBMCs (not recorded which). The chain joins TRBV4-1 to TRBJ2-1; TRBD2 aligns across 10 bases. This TCR was sampled from a human donor with low-grade glioma or glioblastoma, undergoing nonglioma brain surgery, or in good health (not recorded which). Written as DNA, the CDR3 is TGCGCCAGCAGCCAATACGCCCTAGCGGGAGTCGATGAGCAGTTCTTC. Protein: CASSQYALAGVDEQFF.